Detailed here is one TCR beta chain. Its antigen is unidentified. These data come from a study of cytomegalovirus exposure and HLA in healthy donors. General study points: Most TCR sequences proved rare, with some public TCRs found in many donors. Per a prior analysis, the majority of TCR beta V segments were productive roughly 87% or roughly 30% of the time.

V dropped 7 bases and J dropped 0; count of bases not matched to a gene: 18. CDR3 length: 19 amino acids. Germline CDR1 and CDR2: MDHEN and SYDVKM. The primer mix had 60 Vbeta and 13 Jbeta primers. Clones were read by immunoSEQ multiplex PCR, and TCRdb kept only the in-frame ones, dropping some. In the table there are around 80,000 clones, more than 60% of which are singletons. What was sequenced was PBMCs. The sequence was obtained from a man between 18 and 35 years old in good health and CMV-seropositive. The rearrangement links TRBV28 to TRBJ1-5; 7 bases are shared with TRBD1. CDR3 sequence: CASNRRDRVVRVSNQPQHF. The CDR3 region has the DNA TGTGCCAGCAACCGGCGAGACAGGGTGGTTAGGGTTAGCAATCAGCCCCAGCATTTT.